This T cell receptor (beta chain) was recorded in a study of T cell responses to AZD1222 COVID-19 vaccine. The study's findings and limits: Clonal diversity was possibly underestimated, and the donors were mostly white British, with more females.

The method was immunoSEQ multiplex PCR; TCRdb's version includes in-frame clones alone and lacks a portion of them. This table has about 130,000 clones, roughly 90% appearing once. Details on this clone: Its antigen is still unknown.

There are 17 residues in the CDR3. The trim removed 6 bases at V and 4 bases at J, leaving 14 bases unmatched. The germline gives CDR1 MDHEN, CDR2 SYDVKM. The chain combines TRBV28 with TRBJ1-2; 10 bases map to TRBD1. The starting material was peripheral blood, obtained 28 days after the second AZD1222 dose. The TCR comes from an adult who received the AZD1222 COVID-19 vaccine. The CDR3, as DNA: TGTGCCAGCAGCCCCGGGACAGGGGTTAGCAGCGGCTATGGCTACACCTTC. As protein: CASSPGTGVSSGYGYTF.